Detailed here is one T cell receptor (beta chain). The CDR3 extends over 16 amino acids. The trim removed 0 bases at V and 3 bases at J, leaving 6 bases unmatched. Germline V lookup: CDR1 LGHNA, CDR2 YSLEER. This record comes from a study of blood T cell repertoires in COVID-19. Study in general: Collection of acute and convalescent COVID-19 samples took place in the United States, Italy and Spain. T cells, B-cell-depleted T cells, or PBMCs supplied cDNA or gDNA.

Original methodology: Counts of nucleated cells, estimated from reference gene primer amplification, were obtained. Method: immunoSEQ multiplex PCR; TCRdb's copy keeps in-frame clones and lacks some. That table furnishes V, J and clone size, whereas the DNA furnished D and trimming. The sample lists about 150,000 clones; about nine tenths were seen once. The clonotype originates from a woman aged 60-75 years with active or convalescent COVID-19. The sample taken for sequencing was peripheral blood. The chain carries TRBV4-3 and TRBJ1-2, with 8 bases matching TRBD1. CDR3 in amino acids: CASSQDRAGGDYGYTF. The CDR3 DNA reads TGCGCCAGCAGCCAAGATCGGGCAGGGGGCGACTATGGCTACACCTTC.